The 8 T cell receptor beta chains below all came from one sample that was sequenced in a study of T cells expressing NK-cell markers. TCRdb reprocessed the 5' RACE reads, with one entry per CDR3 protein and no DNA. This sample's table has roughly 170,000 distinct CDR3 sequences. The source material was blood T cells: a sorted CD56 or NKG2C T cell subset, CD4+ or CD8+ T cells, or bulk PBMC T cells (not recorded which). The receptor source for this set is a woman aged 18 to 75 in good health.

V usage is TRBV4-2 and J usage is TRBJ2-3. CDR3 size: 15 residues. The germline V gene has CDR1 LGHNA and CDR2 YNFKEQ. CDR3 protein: CASSQQPTRKDTQYF.

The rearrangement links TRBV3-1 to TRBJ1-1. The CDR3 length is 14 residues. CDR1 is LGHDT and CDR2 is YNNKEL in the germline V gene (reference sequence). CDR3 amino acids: CASSAAGGYTEAFF.

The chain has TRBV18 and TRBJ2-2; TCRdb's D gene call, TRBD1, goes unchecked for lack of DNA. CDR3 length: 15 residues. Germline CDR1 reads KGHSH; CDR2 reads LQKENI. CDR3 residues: CASSPPSLSPGELFF.

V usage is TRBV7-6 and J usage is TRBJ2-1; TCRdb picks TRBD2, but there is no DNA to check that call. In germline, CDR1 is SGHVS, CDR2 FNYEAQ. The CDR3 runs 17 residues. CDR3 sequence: CASSNGTSGRSYNEQFF.

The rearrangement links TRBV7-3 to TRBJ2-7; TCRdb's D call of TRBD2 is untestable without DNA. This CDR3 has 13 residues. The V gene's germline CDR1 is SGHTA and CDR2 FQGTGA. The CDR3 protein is CASSLSWRNEQYF.

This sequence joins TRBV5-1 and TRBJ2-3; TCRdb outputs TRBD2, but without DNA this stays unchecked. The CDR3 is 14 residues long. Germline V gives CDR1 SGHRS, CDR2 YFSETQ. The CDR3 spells CASRIAGGSDTQYF. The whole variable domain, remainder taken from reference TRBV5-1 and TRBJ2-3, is KAGVTQTPRYLIKTRGQQVTLSCSPISGHRSVSWYQQTPGQGLQFLFEYFSETQRNKGNFPGRFSGRQFSNSRSEMNVSTLELGDSALYLCASRIAGGSDTQYFGPGTRLTVL.

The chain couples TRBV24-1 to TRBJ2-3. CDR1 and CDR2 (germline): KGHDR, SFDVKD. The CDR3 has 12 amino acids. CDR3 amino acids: CATSDFSDTQYF.

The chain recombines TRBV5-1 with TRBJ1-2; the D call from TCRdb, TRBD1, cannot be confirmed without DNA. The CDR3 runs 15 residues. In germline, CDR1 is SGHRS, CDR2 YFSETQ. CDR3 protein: CASSLGGQGSYGYTF.